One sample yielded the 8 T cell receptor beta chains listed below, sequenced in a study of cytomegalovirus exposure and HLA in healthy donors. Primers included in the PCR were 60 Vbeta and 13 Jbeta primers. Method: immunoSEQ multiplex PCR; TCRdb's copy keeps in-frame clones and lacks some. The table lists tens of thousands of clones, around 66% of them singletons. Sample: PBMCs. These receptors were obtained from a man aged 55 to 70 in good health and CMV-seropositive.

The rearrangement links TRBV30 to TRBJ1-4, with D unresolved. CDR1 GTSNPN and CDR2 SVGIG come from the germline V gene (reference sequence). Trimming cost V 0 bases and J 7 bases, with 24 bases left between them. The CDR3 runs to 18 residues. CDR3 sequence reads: CAWSVRGHGLRGGEKLFF. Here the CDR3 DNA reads TGTGCCTGGAGTGTACGTGGGCATGGTCTGCGGGGAGGTGAAAAACTGTTTTTT.

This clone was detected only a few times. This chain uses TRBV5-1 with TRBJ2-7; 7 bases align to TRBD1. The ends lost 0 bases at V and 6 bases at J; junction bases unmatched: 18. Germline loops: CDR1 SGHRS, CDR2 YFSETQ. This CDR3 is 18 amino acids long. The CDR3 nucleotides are TGCGCCAGCAGCTTGGGCCATCCTTACCGGGACAGCCGGCCCGAGCAGTACTTC. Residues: CASSLGHPYRDSRPEQYF. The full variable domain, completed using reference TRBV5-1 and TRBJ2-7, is KAGVTQTPRYLIKTRGQQVTLSCSPISGHRSVSWYQQTPGQGLQFLFEYFSETQRNKGNFPGRFSGRQFSNSRSEMNVSTLELGDSALYLCASSLGHPYRDSRPEQYFGPGTRLTVT.

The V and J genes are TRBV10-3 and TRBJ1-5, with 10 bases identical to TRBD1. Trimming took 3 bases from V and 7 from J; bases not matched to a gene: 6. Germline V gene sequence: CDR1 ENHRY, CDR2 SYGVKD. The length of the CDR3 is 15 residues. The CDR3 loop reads CAISDAGTGVQPQHF. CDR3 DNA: TGTGCCATCAGTGACGCCGGGACAGGGGTCCAGCCCCAGCATTTT.

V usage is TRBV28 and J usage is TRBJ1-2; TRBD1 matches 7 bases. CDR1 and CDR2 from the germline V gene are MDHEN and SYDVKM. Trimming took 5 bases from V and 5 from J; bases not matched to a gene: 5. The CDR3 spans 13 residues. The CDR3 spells CASSAGTVYGYTF. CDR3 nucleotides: TGTGCCAGCAGTGCAGGGACAGTATATGGCTACACCTTC.

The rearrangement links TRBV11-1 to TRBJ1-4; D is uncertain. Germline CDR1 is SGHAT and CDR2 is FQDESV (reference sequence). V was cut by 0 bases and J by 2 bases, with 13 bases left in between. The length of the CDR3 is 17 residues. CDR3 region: CASSLAPATRTNEKLFF. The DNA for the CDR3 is TGTGCCAGCAGCTTAGCGCCCGCCACTCGGACTAATGAAAAACTGTTTTTT.

The CDR3 sequence is CASSTRTSGDREQFF. For the CDR3, the DNA is TGTGCCAGCTCAACTCGGACTAGCGGGGACCGAGAGCAGTTCTTC. This sequence joins TRBV18 and TRBJ2-1; the match to TRBD2 covers 12 bases. Germline V gene lookup returns CDR1 KGHSH and CDR2 LQKENI. The CDR3 is made up of 15 amino acids. The ends lost 5 bases at V and 10 bases at J; junction bases unmatched: 9.

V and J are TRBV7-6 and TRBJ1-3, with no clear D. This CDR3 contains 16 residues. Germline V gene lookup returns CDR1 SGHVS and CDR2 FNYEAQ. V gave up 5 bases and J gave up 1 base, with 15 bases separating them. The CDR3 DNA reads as TGTGCCAGCAGCCGCTTGTTGGCTTCTTCTGGAAACACCATATATTTT. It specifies CASSRLLASSGNTIYF.

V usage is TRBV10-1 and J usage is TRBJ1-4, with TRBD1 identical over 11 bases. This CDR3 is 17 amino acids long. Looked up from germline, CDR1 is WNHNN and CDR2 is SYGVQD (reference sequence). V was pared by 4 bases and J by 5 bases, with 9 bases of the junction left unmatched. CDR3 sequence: CASSASRDRGANEKLFF. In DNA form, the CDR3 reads TGCGCCAGCAGTGCGTCCCGGGACAGGGGGGCGAATGAAAAACTGTTTTTT.